Sequencing of this T cell receptor beta chain was carried out in a study of cytomegalovirus exposure and HLA in healthy donors. About the research overall: A previous analysis identified 100 million or so unique TCR beta sequences derived from 180 million or so T cells. General study findings and limits: As a later analysis showed, several of the most significant clusters appeared to be linked to common viral pathogens.

The V gene's germline CDR1 is MNHEY and CDR2 SVGAGI. Trimming cost V 0 bases and J 2 bases, with 11 bases left between them. The CDR3 has 15 amino acids. A multiplex PCR was run with 60 Vbeta primers and 13 Jbeta primers. Libraries were prepared by immunoSEQ multiplex PCR; TCRdb keeps only in-frame clonotypes and omits some of them. There are about 200,000 clones in the sample; roughly four fifths occur only once, and around 0.1% lies in the top ten. Regarding this clone: Its target is unknown.

The chain joins TRBV6-5 to TRBJ2-7, with D possibly TRBD1 on 5 matching bases. The sequenced sample was PBMCs. The sequence was collected from a boy between 2 and 10 years old in good health and CMV-seronegative. The CDR3 is CASSYSGQAAYEQYF. The CDR3 DNA is TGTGCCAGCAGTTACTCGGGGCAGGCTGCCTACGAGCAGTACTTC.